Presented here are 32 T cell receptor beta chains from one specimen sequenced in a study of spatial heterogeneity in lung cancer. These TCRs are of unknown antigen specificity. General study findings and limits: Within tumors, counts of expanded alpha and beta TCRs tracked tumor mutation counts.

Time point reported: sample taken at primary tumor resection. TCRdb used MiXCR to reprocess the 5' RACE reads, holding one entry per CDR3 protein. Altogether approximately 7,000 distinct CDR3 sequences are present, about 14% being singletons, with the ten largest covering roughly 8%. Sequencing used lung tumor tissue, obtained at surgery. The receptors stem from a male donor with early-stage non-small cell lung cancer.

This clonotype is judged medium-sized (0.01 to 0.1%). This chain connects TRBV6-1 to TRBJ1-3, with no clear D. CDR1 is MNHNS, CDR2 SASEGT, per germline. The CDR3 consists of 13 residues. With 3 bases removed from V and 3 bases from J, the gap between germline ends came to 6 bases. The CDR3 DNA is TGTGCCAGCAGTGACGGGGTTGGAAACACCATATATTTT. Its protein product is CASSDGVGNTIYF.

This clonotype is categorized as medium-sized. The genes are TRBV11-2 and TRBJ2-1; unclear D gene. Germline CDR1 is SGHAT and CDR2 is FQNNGV. This CDR3 is 13 amino acids long. Trimming stripped 5 bases from V and 8 bases from J, with 13 bases between. The DNA of the CDR3 is TGTGCCAGCAGCCCCCACTCTATTGATGAGCAGTTCTTC. Protein: CASSPHSIDEQFF.

Points on this clonotype: The junction does not match germline at one end; this may be a read error. The genes are TRBV28 and TRBJ2-7; D remains unclear. From germline, CDR1 is MDHEN and CDR2 SYDVKM. The length of the CDR3 is 12 residues. This CDR3 is CASSLAVGSEFF. The DNA for the CDR3 is TGTGCCAGCAGTTTAGCGGTGGGTTCTGAGTTCTTC.

This clonotype is deemed medium-sized (0.01 to 0.1%). The V gene is TRBV10-2, the J gene TRBJ1-6; D may be TRBD1 (6 bases). The germline CDR1 and CDR2 sequences are WSHSY and SAAADI. CDR3 size: 19 residues. With 4 bases removed from V and 0 bases from J, the gap between germline ends came to 19 bases. CDR3 protein: CASSVSGQGSSSYNSPLHF. The CDR3 DNA reads TGCGCCAGCAGTGTGTCTGGGCAGGGGTCGAGCTCCTATAATTCACCCCTCCACTTT.

This clonotype was found many times. The chain links TRBV21-1 to TRBJ2-2; the table names TRBD2, a call not compared with the DNA. TRBV21-1 is recorded as a pseudogene. The CDR3 is 19 residues long. The CDR3 loop reads CASSKEKLSGLLLSGELFF. DNA for the CDR3: TGTGCCAGCAGCAAAGAAAAGTTAAGCGGGCTTTTACTTTCCGGGGAGCTGTTTTTT.

Within the sample, this clonotype is medium-sized. V is TRBV9 and J is TRBJ2-7; TRBD1 might be the D (6 bases). Trimming shortened V by 3 bases and J by 2 bases, and 12 bases separated the two germline ends. The germline CDR1 and CDR2 sequences are SGDLS and YYNGEE. The CDR3 has 14 amino acids. The CDR3 DNA reads as TGTGCCAGCAGCGCGGGACACTCAACCTACGAGCAGTACTTC. This codes for CASSAGHSTYEQYF. Looking up the rest from reference TRBV9 and TRBJ2-7 gives the full variable domain: DSGVTQTPKHLITATGQRVTLRCSPRSGDLSVYWYQQSLDQGLQFLIQYYNGEERAKGNILERFSAQQFPDLHSELNLSSLELGDSALYFCASSAGHSTYEQYFGPGTRLTVT.

This clonotype was counted only a few times. The chain recombines TRBV24-1 with TRBJ2-3; D ambiguous. Germline V gene data show CDR1 as KGHDR and CDR2 as SFDVKD. With 4 bases removed from V and 0 bases from J, the gap between germline ends came to 10 bases. This CDR3 has 15 residues. DNA for the CDR3: TGTGCCACCAGTGAGCAGACGACTAGCACAGATACGCAGTATTTT. This sequence encodes CATSEQTTSTDTQYF.

This clonotype was seen at least ten times. This chain links TRBV6-5 with TRBJ1-1, with 8 nucleotides matching TRBD1. The V gene's germline CDR1 is MNHEY and CDR2 SVGAGI. V lost 5 bases, J lost 1 base, and 6 bases stayed unmatched. The CDR3 is 15 amino acids. CDR3 coding DNA: TGTGCCAGCAGTGGCTCCGGGACAGGGAACACTGAAGCTTTCTTT. Its translation: CASSGSGTGNTEAFF.

This clonotype was seen ten or more times. This chain joins TRBV7-8 and TRBJ2-5; 8 bases fit TRBD1. The V and J ends lost 5 bases and 5 bases, in that order; junction bases with no gene match: 13. Germline values: CDR1 SGHVS, CDR2 FQNEAQ. The CDR3 length is 16 residues. The CDR3 DNA reads TGTGCCAGCAGCCTTATCCAGGGGGCGCCCTGGGAGACCCAGTACTTC. It yields the protein CASSLIQGAPWETQYF.

This clonotype is medium-sized by share. V gene TRBV28 combines with J gene TRBJ1-6; 8 nucleotides align to TRBD1. V was clipped by 3 bases and J by 10 bases; unmatched bases: 8. The CDR3 is made up of 15 amino acids. The germline CDR1 and CDR2 sequences are MDHEN and SYDVKM. The CDR3 DNA is TGTGCCAGCAGTTTGCCTGGACAGGGTGAATCACCCCTCCACTTT. Translation gives CASSLPGQGESPLHF.

This clonotype is medium-sized (0.01 to 0.1%) in the sample. The V and J genes are TRBV28 and TRBJ2-1; 9 bases map to TRBD2. Germline V gene lookup returns CDR1 MDHEN and CDR2 SYDVKM. The CDR3 covers 15 residues. J gave up 1 base and V 7 bases, and 5 bases lay outside the gene matches. The CDR3 bases are TGTGCCAGCATGAGAGCGGGGGGATCCTACAATGAGCAGTTCTTC. Its translation: CASMRAGGSYNEQFF.

This chain uses TRBV10-3 with TRBJ1-2; D is possibly TRBD1 (5 bases). The germline V and J ends were trimmed by 0 bases and 13 bases, with 21 bases remaining between them. The CDR3 covers 15 residues. The germline V gene has CDR1 ENHRY and CDR2 SYGVKD. CDR3 in DNA: TGTGCCATCAGTGAGTCAATTGGGTCCGGGGCGCTTGTCACCTTC. This translates into CAISESIGSGALVTF.

By sample fraction, this clonotype is medium-sized (0.01 to 0.1%). The V gene is TRBV3-1, the J gene TRBJ1-1; D may be TRBD1 (6 bases). CDR3 size: 13 residues. V lost 1 base, J lost 11 bases, and 14 bases lay in between. Germline V CDR1 and CDR2: LGHDT, YNNKEL (reference sequence). Here the CDR3 reads CASSQVIGGPAFF. The CDR3 coding sequence is TGTGCCAGCAGCCAAGTAATAGGGGGACCGGCTTTCTTT. The full variable domain, completed using reference TRBV3-1 and TRBJ1-1, is DTAVSQTPKYLVTQMGNDKSIKCEQNLGHDTMYWYKQDSKKFLKIMFSYNNKELIINETVPNRFSPKSPDKAHLNLHINSLELGDSAVYFCASSQVIGGPAFFGQGTRLTVV.

In this sample, this clonotype is medium-sized. The chain combines TRBV5-1 with TRBJ2-7; tentatively, D is TRBD1 (6 bases). The V and J ends lost 2 bases and 0 bases respectively, with 15 bases between them. The CDR3 extends over 16 amino acids. Germline CDR1 is SGHRS and CDR2 is YFSETQ. The CDR3 DNA is TGCGCCAGCAGCTTTGTTGGACAGCCAGTCTCCTACGAGCAGTACTTC. Translated: CASSFVGQPVSYEQYF.

This clonotype has at least ten counts. The gene calls are TRBV2 and TRBJ1-3, with unresolved D. CDR3 length equals 15 residues. CDR1 SNHLY and CDR2 FYNNEI come from the germline V gene. Trimming stripped 5 bases from V and 1 base from J, with 12 bases between. The chain's CDR3 is CASSRAPTSGNTIYF. The CDR3 DNA reads as TGTGCCAGCAGTCGGGCCCCAACATCTGGAAACACCATATATTTT.

This clonotype was seen ten or more times. The J gene is TRBJ1-4, the V gene TRBV9; no firm D call. Germline assignment: CDR1 SGDLS and CDR2 YYNGEE. V was trimmed by 3 bases and J by 12 bases, leaving 15 bases between them. CDR3 length equals 13 residues. CDR3 in amino acids: CASSAQPDGELFF. In DNA form, the CDR3 reads TGTGCCAGCAGCGCCCAACCCGATGGGGAACTGTTTTTT.

This clonotype was counted at least ten times. V is TRBV7-9 and J is TRBJ2-5; D could derive from TRBD1 or TRBD2 (5 bases each). The length of the CDR3 is 14 residues. Germline CDR1 and CDR2: SEHNR and FQNEAQ (reference sequence). V gave up 3 bases and J gave up 1 base, with 9 bases separating them. This CDR3 reads CASSFGTTQETQYF. In nucleotides, the CDR3 is TGTGCCAGCAGCTTTGGGACGACCCAAGAGACCCAGTACTTC.

The chain carries TRBV10-3 and TRBJ2-5; possibly TRBD2 for D (6 bases). This CDR3 comprises 12 residues. V shed 3 bases and J shed 6 bases, with 8 bases lying between them. The germline V gene encodes CDR1 ENHRY and CDR2 SYGVKD. The chain's CDR3 is CAISDSGKTQYF. In nucleotides, the CDR3 is TGTGCCATCAGTGATAGCGGAAAGACCCAGTACTTC.

Judged by abundance, this clonotype is large. The chain joins TRBV6-1 to TRBJ1-6; 7 bases fit TRBD1. The junction had 5 bases not matched to a gene; V was cut back by 6 bases and J by 6 bases. The CDR3 runs 14 residues. Germline CDR1 MNHNS, CDR2 SASEGT. The CDR3 DNA follows: TGTGCCAGCAGCAGGGACAGAATTAATTCACCCCTCCACTTT. Translation gives CASSRDRINSPLHF.

By its share, this clonotype is medium-sized. V usage is TRBV28 and J usage is TRBJ1-1, with a weak D call TRBD1 (5 bases). The CDR3 is 18 residues long. From germline, CDR1 is MDHEN and CDR2 SYDVKM. Trimming pared 2 bases from V and 5 bases from J, leaving 24 bases between. The CDR3 sequence is CASSLPSLGTNAVTEAFF. Written as DNA, the CDR3 is TGTGCCAGCAGTTTACCTTCTTTAGGGACGAATGCAGTAACTGAAGCTTTCTTT.

This clonotype has a count of ten or more. The chain carries TRBV5-1 and TRBJ2-7; D is perhaps TRBD1 (5 bases). This CDR3 is 14 amino acids long. V gave up 1 base and J gave up 3 bases, with 11 bases separating them. Germline V gene lookup returns CDR1 SGHRS and CDR2 YFSETQ. The chain's CDR3 is CASSLSGKDYEQYF. CDR3 DNA sequence: TGCGCCAGCAGCTTGTCAGGGAAGGACTACGAGCAGTACTTC.

This clonotype occurred many times. The rearrangement links TRBV7-6 to TRBJ2-1, with D unresolved. The CDR3 is made up of 13 amino acids. V lost 0 bases, J lost 5 bases, and 5 bases lay in between. The germline CDR1 and CDR2 sequences are SGHVS and FNYEAQ. This CDR3 is CASSLALDNEQFF. In nucleotides, the CDR3 is TGTGCCAGCAGCTTAGCCCTAGACAATGAGCAGTTCTTC.

This clonotype was seen many times. J is TRBJ2-5 and V is TRBV25-1; D is undetermined. The germline CDR1 and CDR2 sequences are MGHDK and SYGVNS. Trimming stripped 1 base from V and 0 bases from J, with 9 bases between. CDR3 size: 15 residues. CDR3 bases: TGTGCCAGCAGTGAATCGCGGCTGTACCAAGAGACCCAGTACTTC. Its translation is CASSESRLYQETQYF.

This clonotype has a handful of counts. The V gene is TRBV27, the J gene TRBJ2-5; 7 bases are a match to TRBD1. J gave up 1 base and V 4 bases, and 3 bases lay outside the gene matches. The germline gives CDR1 MNHEY, CDR2 SMNVEV (reference sequence). There are 14 residues in the CDR3. The chain's CDR3 is CASSYKGAQETQYF. The CDR3 DNA reads TGTGCCAGCAGTTATAAGGGGGCCCAAGAGACCCAGTACTTC.

Ten or more counts support this clonotype. A junction boundary mismatches the germline segment, possibly from a read error. This chain joins TRBV20-1 and TRBJ2-5; D is perhaps TRBD1 or TRBD2 (5 bases each). CDR3 size: 13 residues. The germline gives CDR1 DFQATT, CDR2 SNEGSKA (reference sequence). CDR3 in DNA: TGCAGTTCTAGGGGATGGAGGCAAGAGACCCAGTACTTC. It is translated as CSSRGWRQETQYF.

There are many counts of this clonotype. V is TRBV20-1 and J is TRBJ2-3; the D is unclear. This CDR3 has 14 residues. V gave up 3 bases and J gave up 0 bases, with 10 bases separating them. CDR1 is DFQATT and CDR2 is SNEGSKA in the germline V gene (reference sequence). This chain's CDR3 is CSASPTPSTDTQYF. For the CDR3, the DNA is TGCAGTGCTAGTCCCACACCTAGCACAGATACGCAGTATTTT.

V and J are TRBV25-1 and TRBJ1-4, with 9 bases fitting TRBD1. Germline V CDR1 and CDR2: MGHDK, SYGVNS. The V segment lost 5 bases and the J segment 8 bases; nucleotides outside the gene matches: 33. This CDR3 is built from 23 residues. The CDR3 DNA reads TGTGCCAGCAGTCGACGGAATCTACTCACCCGTAGGGACAGGGTATTCCAAGGAGAAAAACTGTTTTTT. Amino acids: CASSRRNLLTRRDRVFQGEKLFF.

By share of the sample, this clonotype is medium-sized. The rearrangement uses TRBV10-2 and TRBJ2-7; perhaps TRBD2 as D (6 bases). Deletions cut 10 bases from V and 5 bases from J, with 21 bases between. CDR3 length equals 14 residues. Per germline, CDR1 WSHSY and CDR2 SAAADI. The CDR3 DNA sequence: TGCGCCACCAAACTAGTTAGGAGGGCCGACGAGCAGTACGTC. Its translation is CATKLVRRADEQYV.

In its sample, this clonotype is medium-sized. V and J are TRBV4-1 and TRBJ1-5, with no clear D. This CDR3 contains 15 residues. The V and J ends lost 0 bases and 0 bases respectively, with 6 bases between them. Germline V gives CDR1 MGHRA, CDR2 YSYEKL. For the CDR3, the DNA is TGCGCCAGCAGCCAAGATCTTAATAGCAATCAGCCCCAGCATTTT. Its translation: CASSQDLNSNQPQHF.

This clonotype is medium-sized (0.01 to 0.1%). J is TRBJ2-1 and V is TRBV20-1; TRBD2 might be the D (6 bases). Between the trimmed V and J ends, which lost 0 bases and 3 bases, there was a span of 12 bases. In germline, CDR1 is DFQATT, CDR2 SNEGSKA (reference sequence). The CDR3 has 15 amino acids. Written as DNA, the CDR3 is TGCAGTGCTAGAGATTTCGGGAGCCTCTACAATGAGCAGTTCTTC. It is translated as CSARDFGSLYNEQFF.

This clonotype was counted many times. The genes are TRBV7-9 and TRBJ2-2; D gene ambiguous. This CDR3 is built from 15 residues. V was clipped by 1 base and J by 5 bases, with 11 bases between them. CDR1 and CDR2 (germline): SEHNR, FQNEAQ (reference sequence). Here the CDR3 reads CASSLEIARTGELFF. CDR3 bases: TGTGCCAGCAGCTTAGAGATAGCCCGAACCGGGGAGCTGTTTTTT.

This clonotype was seen repeatedly, ten times or more. The chain is built from TRBV10-1 and TRBJ1-2; 8 bases align to TRBD1. The CDR3 sequence is 14 residues long. The V segment lost 5 bases and the J segment 1 base; nucleotides outside the gene matches: 3. Germline V gene lookup returns CDR1 WNHNN and CDR2 SYGVQD (reference sequence). DNA for the CDR3: TGCGCCAGCAGTTCAGGGGGCCTTAACTATGGCTACACCTTC. This encodes CASSSGGLNYGYTF.